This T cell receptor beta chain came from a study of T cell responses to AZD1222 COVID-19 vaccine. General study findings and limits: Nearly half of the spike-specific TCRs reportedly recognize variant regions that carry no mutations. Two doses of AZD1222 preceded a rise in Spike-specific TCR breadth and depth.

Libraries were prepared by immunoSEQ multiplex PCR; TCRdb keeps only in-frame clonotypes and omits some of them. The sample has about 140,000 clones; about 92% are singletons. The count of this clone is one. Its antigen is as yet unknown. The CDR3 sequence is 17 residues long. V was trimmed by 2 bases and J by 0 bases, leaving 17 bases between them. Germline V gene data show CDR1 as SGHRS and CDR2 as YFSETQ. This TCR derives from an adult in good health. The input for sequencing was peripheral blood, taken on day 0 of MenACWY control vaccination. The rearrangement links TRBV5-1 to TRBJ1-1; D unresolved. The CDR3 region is CASSFPSGSAMNTEAFF. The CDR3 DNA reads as TGCGCCAGCAGCTTTCCTAGTGGATCAGCTATGAACACTGAAGCTTTCTTT.